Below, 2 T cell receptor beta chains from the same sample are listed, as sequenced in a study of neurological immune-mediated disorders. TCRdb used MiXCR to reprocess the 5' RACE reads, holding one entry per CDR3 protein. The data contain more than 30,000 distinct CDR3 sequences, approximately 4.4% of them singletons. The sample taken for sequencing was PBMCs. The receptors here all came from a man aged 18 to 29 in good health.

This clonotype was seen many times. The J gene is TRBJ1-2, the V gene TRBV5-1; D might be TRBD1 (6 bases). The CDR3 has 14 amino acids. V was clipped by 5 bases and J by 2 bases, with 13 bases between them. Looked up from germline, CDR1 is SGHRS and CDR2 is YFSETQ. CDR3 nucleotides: TGCGCCAGCAGATCAGGGGATTCGAACTATGGCTACACCTTC. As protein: CASRSGDSNYGYTF.

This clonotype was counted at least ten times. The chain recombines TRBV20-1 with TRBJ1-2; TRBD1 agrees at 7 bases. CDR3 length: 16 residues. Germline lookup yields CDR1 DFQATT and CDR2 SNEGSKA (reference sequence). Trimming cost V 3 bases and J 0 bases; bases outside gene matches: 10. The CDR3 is CSASGTERSANYGYTF. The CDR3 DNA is TGCAGTGCTAGCGGGACAGAGCGATCAGCTAACTATGGCTACACCTTC.